The rows below give T cell receptor beta chains drawn from one sample of a study of technical replicates of blood from a handful of donors. The method was immunoSEQ multiplex PCR; TCRdb's version includes in-frame clones alone and lacks a portion of them. The sample lists some 57,000 clones, over 85% occurring once. The material sequenced was PBMCs. These receptors all come from a human donor in good health. Some clones in this sample may be carry-over from other donors' samples. CDR3s include the opening cysteine and the closing phenylalanine or tryptophan. A D gene is named only where the DNA matches it firmly. Clone size, where shown, is once, few, many, or a class for clones that have expanded.

J: TRBJ2-1; size: NA; V: TRBV5-1; D: NA; DNA: TGCGCCAGCAGCTTAGCACAGGACTACAATGAGCAGTTCTTC; CDR3: CASSLAQDYNEQFF
J: TRBJ2-5; size: NA; V: TRBV29-1; D: TRBD2; DNA: TGCAGCGTCCTCTGGGGGGTAGCGGGGGGCCGGCAGACCCAGTACTTC; CDR3: CSVLWGVAGGRQTQYF
J: TRBJ2-7; size: NA; V: TRBV19; D: TRBD1; DNA: TGTGCCAGTAGCCTATGGGACAGGGGCACCTACGAGCAGTACTTC; CDR3: CASSLWDRGTYEQYF
J: TRBJ2-3; size: NA; V: TRBV4-1; D: TRBD1; DNA: TGCGCCAGCAGCCGAGGGGGACAGGGGGCAACGCAGTATTTT; CDR3: CASSRGGQGATQYF
J: TRBJ2-6; size: NA; V: TRBV10-3; D: NA; DNA: TGTGCCATCAGCCCGCAGGGTACGGGGGCCAACGTCCTGACTTTC; CDR3: CAISPQGTGANVLTF
J: TRBJ2-7; size: NA; V: TRBV21-1; D: NA; DNA: TGTGCCAGCAGCAACTCTAGCGGCTACGAGCAGTACTTC; CDR3: CASSNSSGYEQYF
J: TRBJ2-4; size: NA; V: TRBV5-7; D: TRBD2; DNA: TGTGCCAGCAGCTTGTCAGGGAGATACAGCGGGGTAAAAAACATTCAGTACTTC; CDR3: CASSLSGRYSGVKNIQYF
J: TRBJ2-7; size: NA; V: TRBV6-1; D: TRBD1; DNA: TGTGCCAGCAGCGACAGGGGTCCCCCCTACGAGCAGTACTTC; CDR3: CASSDRGPPYEQYF
J: TRBJ1-5; size: NA; V: TRBV27; D: NA; DNA: TGTGCCAGCAGCATAACAGGCGTGAACAATCAGCCCCAGCATTTT; CDR3: CASSITGVNNQPQHF
J: TRBJ2-1; size: once; V: TRBV5-1; D: NA; DNA: TGCGCCAGCAGCTTCGCGAAAGATGAGCAGTTCTTC; CDR3: CASSFAKDEQFF
J: TRBJ2-7; size: NA; V: TRBV5-1; D: TRBD2; DNA: TGCGCCAGCAGCCCTAGCGGGGGCGAGCAGTACTTC; CDR3: CASSPSGGEQYF
J: TRBJ2-3; size: NA; V: TRBV7-8; D: TRBD2; DNA: TGTGCCAGCAGCCCCGGACTAGCGGGATCGGGCACAGATACGCAGTATTTT; CDR3: CASSPGLAGSGTDTQYF
J: TRBJ2-3; size: NA; V: TRBV7-3; D: TRBD2; DNA: TGTGCCAGCAGCTTAAATATAGCGGGAGGAGATACGCAGTATTTT; CDR3: CASSLNIAGGDTQYF
J: TRBJ1-2; size: NA; V: TRBV5-1; D: TRBD1; DNA: TGCGCCAGCAGCTTGGAAGGGGGCCCCACTTATGGCTACACCTTC; CDR3: CASSLEGGPTYGYTF
J: TRBJ2-4; size: NA; V: TRBV13; D: NA; DNA: TGTGCCAGCAGCTTTGCTCAAACAAAAAACATTCAGTACTTC; CDR3: CASSFAQTKNIQYF
J: TRBJ2-5; size: NA; V: TRBV29-1; D: NA; DNA: TGCAGCGTTGATGGCGGAGAGACCCAGTACTTC; CDR3: CSVDGGETQYF
J: TRBJ1-3; size: once; V: TRBV2; D: NA; DNA: TGTGCCAGCAGTGCGGGGGTTGGGAGACGGGCAGTCTCTGGAAACACCATATATTTT; CDR3: CASSAGVGRRAVSGNTIYF
J: TRBJ1-5; size: NA; V: TRBV11-3; D: TRBD1; DNA: TGTGCCAGCTGTTCCGGGACAGCTGGGTTTGGCAATCAGCCCCAGCATTTT; CDR3: CASCSGTAGFGNQPQHF
J: TRBJ2-7; size: NA; V: TRBV5-4; D: TRBD1; DNA: TGTGCCAGCAGCGGGACAGAGTCGGACGAGCAGTACTTC; CDR3: CASSGTESDEQYF
J: TRBJ1-2; size: NA; V: TRBV7-2; D: TRBD1; DNA: TGTGCCAGCGACAGGGCCGTAGCTAACTATGGCTACACCTTC; CDR3: CASDRAVANYGYTF
J: TRBJ1-5; size: NA; V: TRBV4-2; D: TRBD1; DNA: TGTGCCAGCAGCCAAGTGGGGGGACAGGGGAATCAGCCCCAGCATTTT; CDR3: CASSQVGGQGNQPQHF
J: TRBJ2-7; size: NA; V: TRBV4-3; D: TRBD1; DNA: TGCGCCAGCGGACAATGGGACAGACCCTACGAGCAGTACTTC; CDR3: CASGQWDRPYEQYF
J: TRBJ2-1; size: NA; V: TRBV13; D: NA; DNA: TGTGCCAGCAGCTTAATGGAGGTCGAGCAGTTCTTC; CDR3: CASSLMEVEQFF
J: TRBJ2-7; size: NA; V: TRBV11-2; D: NA; DNA: TGTGCCAGCAGCCCTGTTTTGAGCGGGTACACCTACGAGCAGTACTTC; CDR3: CASSPVLSGYTYEQYF
J: TRBJ2-1; size: NA; V: TRBV19; D: TRBD2; DNA: TGTGCCAGTACGCCCCCCGGAGCGGGGGGTTATAATGAGCAGTTCTTC; CDR3: CASTPPGAGGYNEQFF
J: TRBJ2-7; size: NA; V: TRBV5-1; D: TRBD2; DNA: TGCGCCAGCAGCCGAGCGGGAAGCGCCTACGAGCAGTACTTC; CDR3: CASSRAGSAYEQYF
J: TRBJ2-3; size: NA; V: TRBV11-3; D: TRBD2; DNA: TGTGCCAGCAGCATCGGACTAGCGGGAGGTGGCACAGATACGCAGTATTTT; CDR3: CASSIGLAGGGTDTQYF
J: TRBJ1-5; size: NA; V: TRBV27; D: NA; DNA: TGTGCCAGCAGTACGGGGTTTGGCAATCAGCCCCAGCATTTT; CDR3: CASSTGFGNQPQHF
J: TRBJ2-7; size: once; V: TRBV7-2; D: NA; DNA: TGTGCCAGCAGCCCCCGGGTCATATCCTACGAGCAGTACTTC; CDR3: CASSPRVISYEQYF
J: TRBJ1-2; size: NA; V: TRBV6-1; D: NA; DNA: TGTGCCAGCAGTGTCGACACCTATGGCTACACCTTC; CDR3: CASSVDTYGYTF
J: TRBJ2-3; size: NA; V: TRBV7-8; D: NA; DNA: TGTGCCAGCAGCTTCACGGCGGTACGCACAGATACGCAGTATTTT; CDR3: CASSFTAVRTDTQYF
J: TRBJ2-7; size: NA; V: TRBV5-4; D: TRBD2; DNA: TGTGCCAGCAGCTCGATGGTAGCGGGGGGGTGGTTC; CDR3: CASSSMVAGGWF
J: TRBJ1-4; size: NA; V: TRBV6-1; D: TRBD1; DNA: TGTGCCAGCAGTGAAAATCCGGGGACAGGGGGTGAAAAACTGTTTTTT; CDR3: CASSENPGTGGEKLFF
J: TRBJ1-4; size: NA; V: TRBV6-1; D: TRBD1; DNA: TGTGCCAGCAGAGAGGGGGGGACAGGAGGCGAAAAACTGTTTTTT; CDR3: CASREGGTGGEKLFF
J: TRBJ1-2; size: NA; V: TRBV27; D: TRBD1; DNA: TGTGCCAGCAGTTTAACCAACAGGGGTGGCTACACCTTC; CDR3: CASSLTNRGGYTF
J: TRBJ2-3; size: NA; V: TRBV27; D: TRBD2; DNA: TGTGCCAGCACCCGACTAGCGGGGGGCACAGATACGCAGTATTTT; CDR3: CASTRLAGGTDTQYF
J: TRBJ1-1; size: NA; V: TRBV7-9; D: NA; DNA: TGTGCCAGCAGCCTATCCGTAGAGAACACTGAAGCTTTCTTT; CDR3: CASSLSVENTEAFF
J: TRBJ2-1; size: NA; V: TRBV4-3; D: NA; DNA: TGCGCCAGCAGCCTCCGTTTCGGGACACAAGGCTCCTACAATGAGCAGTTCTTC; CDR3: CASSLRFGTQGSYNEQFF
J: TRBJ2-2; size: NA; V: TRBV6-5; D: NA; DNA: TGTGCCAGCAGGGACCAGGGGTTTTTTGGCGGGGAGCTGTTTTTT; CDR3: CASRDQGFFGGELFF
J: TRBJ1-1; size: NA; V: TRBV19; D: NA; DNA: TGTGCCAGTAGTACCCCAGAACCGAACACTGAAGCTTTCTTT; CDR3: CASSTPEPNTEAFF
J: TRBJ2-1; size: NA; V: TRBV11-2; D: TRBD2; DNA: TGTGCCAGCAGCTGGGGGGGACGGGACAATGAGCAGTTCTTC; CDR3: CASSWGGRDNEQFF
J: TRBJ2-1; size: NA; V: TRBV4-3; D: NA; DNA: TGCGCCAGCAGCCAAGAGGTCCTAGCTTACAATGAGCAGTTCTTC; CDR3: CASSQEVLAYNEQFF
J: TRBJ2-7; size: NA; V: TRBV7-8; D: TRBD2; DNA: TGTGCCAGCAGGCGCGGGGGAGTCTACGAGCAGTACTTC; CDR3: CASRRGGVYEQYF
J: TRBJ1-4; size: NA; V: TRBV4-1; D: TRBD1; DNA: TGCGCCAGCAGCCCCATGGGCACAGGGGGCGAAAAACTGTTTTTT; CDR3: CASSPMGTGGEKLFF
J: TRBJ2-1; size: NA; V: TRBV30; D: TRBD2; DNA: TGTGCCTGGAGTGGCGGACTAGCGGGAGGGATGAATGAGCAGTTCTTC; CDR3: CAWSGGLAGGMNEQFF
J: TRBJ2-7; size: NA; V: TRBV18; D: NA; DNA: TGTGCCAGCTCACCAACAGAGGGCGGGGTAAGCTCCTACGAGCAGTACTTC; CDR3: CASSPTEGGVSSYEQYF
J: TRBJ2-7; size: NA; V: TRBV19; D: TRBD2; DNA: TGTGCCAGTAGTCCTCAGCGGGGAGCCCTCTACGAGCAGTACTTC; CDR3: CASSPQRGALYEQYF